This TCR beta chain was documented in a study of T cell responses to AZD1222 COVID-19 vaccine. Study-level findings and limits: Females outnumbered males among donors, who were mostly white British; clonal diversity was possibly underestimated. Nearly half of unique spike-specific TCRs reportedly avoided B.1.351 and B.1.1.7 mutated regions.

Sequenced by immunoSEQ multiplex PCR; TCRdb stores in-frame clones only, minus some. The sample includes approximately 100,000 clones, around nine tenths of them seen just once. Remarks on this clone: The antigen remains undetermined.

This receptor was identified in an adult who received the AZD1222 COVID-19 vaccine. Sample: peripheral blood, taken 28 days after the second AZD1222 dose.

Written as DNA, the CDR3 is TGCAGCGTCGCGACAGGGGCTGGGGCCAACGTCCTGACTTTC. Protein sequence: CSVATGAGANVLTF. The genes are TRBV29-1 and TRBJ2-6; 8 bases line up with TRBD1. V trimming: 6 bases; J trimming: 2 bases; junction bases outside the gene matches: 3. From germline, CDR1 is SQVTM and CDR2 ANQGSEA. The CDR3 extends over 14 amino acids.